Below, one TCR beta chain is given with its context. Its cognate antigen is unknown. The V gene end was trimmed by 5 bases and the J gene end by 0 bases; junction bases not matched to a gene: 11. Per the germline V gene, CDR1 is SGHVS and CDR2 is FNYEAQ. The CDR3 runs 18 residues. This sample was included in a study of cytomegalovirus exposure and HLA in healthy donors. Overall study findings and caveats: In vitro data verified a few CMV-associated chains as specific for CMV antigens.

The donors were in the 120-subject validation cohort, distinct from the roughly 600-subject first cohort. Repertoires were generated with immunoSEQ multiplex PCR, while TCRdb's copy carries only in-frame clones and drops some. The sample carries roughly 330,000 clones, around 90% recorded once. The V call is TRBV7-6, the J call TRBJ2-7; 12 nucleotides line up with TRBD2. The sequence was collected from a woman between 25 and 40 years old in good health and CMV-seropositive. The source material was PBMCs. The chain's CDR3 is CASSHVASGGGSSYEQYF. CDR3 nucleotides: TGTGCCAGCAGCCATGTGGCTAGCGGGGGGGGGAGCTCCTACGAGCAGTACTTC.